A selection of T cell receptor beta chains follows, all from one sample in a study of blood T cell repertoires in COVID-19. Sequenced by immunoSEQ multiplex PCR; TCRdb stores in-frame clones only, minus some. The sample records roughly 120,000 clones, 60% to 85% being singletons. Source material: peripheral blood. Every receptor here comes from a man in his sixties or seventies with acute or convalescent COVID-19. Both conserved end residues are part of each CDR3. The D gene is left open where the match is weak. Rows give clone size only sometimes, using once, few, many, or a class for an expanded clone.

d_call,v_call,j_call,clone_size,cdr3_nt,cdr3_aa
TRBD2,TRBV29-1,TRBJ2-3,once,TGCAGCGTGGGAGGGACTAGCGGCACAGATACGCAGTATTTT,CSVGGTSGTDTQYF
-,TRBV10-3,TRBJ2-2,once,TGTGCCATCAATGAGCGGGCGAACACCGGGGAGCTGTTTTTT,CAINERANTGELFF
TRBD2,TRBV4-1,TRBJ2-1,large,TGCGCCAGCAGCCAAACGAATCTAGCGGATGAGCAGTTCTTC,CASSQTNLADEQFF
-,TRBV5-4,TRBJ1-4,-,TGTGCCAGCAGCTCGACAGCAACTAATGAAAAACTGTTTTTT,CASSSTATNEKLFF
-,TRBV9,TRBJ2-7,-,TGTGCCAGCAGCGTAGATGGTAGCGGCTCCTACGAGCAGTACTTC,CASSVDGSGSYEQYF
TRBD1,TRBV7-3,TRBJ2-3,-,TGTGCCAGCAGCCCCCGGACAGGGCCCTTCACAGATACGCAGTATTTT,CASSPRTGPFTDTQYF
TRBD1,TRBV3-1/TRBV3-2,TRBJ1-1,once,TGTGCCAGCAGCCCCCGGGACAGGGGTATTGAAGCTTTCTTT,CASSPRDRGIEAFF
-,TRBV7-2,TRBJ2-1,-,TGTGCCAGCAGCTCCGGGACACTATCCTACAATGAGCAGTTCTTC,CASSSGTLSYNEQFF
TRBD1,TRBV5-1,TRBJ2-2,-,TGCGCCAGCAGCTTGGACGGACAGGGGGCCGGGGAGCTGTTTTTT,CASSLDGQGAGELFF
TRBD1,TRBV5-1,TRBJ2-7,-,TGCGCCAGCAGTCCCCAGGGGGCGGACTACGAGCAGTACTTC,CASSPQGADYEQYF
-,TRBV19,TRBJ2-7,-,TGTGCCAGTAGTGTAGGACGGACATACAACTACGAGCAGTACTTC,CASSVGRTYNYEQYF
TRBD2,TRBV28,TRBJ2-3,-,TGTGCCAGCAGTTTACCTAGCGGGAGGGCCCTCTATACGCAGTATTTT,CASSLPSGRALYTQYF
-,TRBV30,TRBJ2-5,few,TGTGCCTGGAGTGTAATGGCTGAAGAGACCCAGTACTTC,CAWSVMAEETQYF
TRBD1,TRBV9,TRBJ2-5,once,TGTGCCAGCAGCGGTGTATCAGGGGGCGGGGAGACCCAGTACTTC,CASSGVSGGGETQYF
TRBD2,TRBV7-9,TRBJ2-5,-,TGTGCCATTGGGGCTAGCGGGGGCCAAGAGACCCAGTACTTC,CAIGASGGQETQYF
-,TRBV7-8,TRBJ1-6,-,TGTGCCAGCAGTTTTGGTGGCGGTCCCCAAAGATCACCCCTCCACTTT,CASSFGGGPQRSPLHF
TRBD1,TRBV7-3,TRBJ1-5,-,TGTGCCAGCAGCTTACAACAGGGGGCAGATCAGCCCCAGCATTTT,CASSLQQGADQPQHF
-,TRBV18,TRBJ1-2,few,TGTGCCAGCTCACCACGACCGGGACATCTCGGCTACACCTTC,CASSPRPGHLGYTF
TRBD1,TRBV16,TRBJ1-1,once,TGTGCCAGCAGCCAAATTCGGCCGGGACAGCAGAACACTGAAGCTTTCTTT,CASSQIRPGQQNTEAFF
-,TRBV11-2,TRBJ2-5,-,TGTGCCAGCAGCTTAGATCAGCTAGTAAAGACCCAGTACTTC,CASSLDQLVKTQYF
TRBD1,TRBV5-4,TRBJ2-7,few,TGTGCCAGCAGCCATGGACAGGGAACCTACGAGCAGTACTTC,CASSHGQGTYEQYF
-,TRBV18,TRBJ2-3,-,TGTGCCAGCTCACCAGGAGGGTACCCAGATACGCAGTATTTT,CASSPGGYPDTQYF
TRBD1,TRBV6-6,TRBJ1-4,once,TGTGCCAGCAGCCCCGACAGGGTTGACGAAAAACTGTTTTTT,CASSPDRVDEKLFF
-,TRBV2,TRBJ2-7,-,TGTGCCAGCAGCCCGGACACGGAGCAGTACTTC,CASSPDTEQYF
TRBD1,TRBV4-1,TRBJ1-6,few,TGCGCCAGCAGCCAAGCAGACAGGGTTAATTCACCCCTCCACTTT,CASSQADRVNSPLHF
-,TRBV5-1,TRBJ2-3,-,TGCGCCAGCAGCTTGGTGGTCAGGCGGGGCACAGATACGCAGTATTTT,CASSLVVRRGTDTQYF
-,TRBV5-4,TRBJ2-2,-,TGTGCCAGCAGCCCTGGGGGGGGGCGAGGCGGGGAGCTGTTTTTT,CASSPGGGRGGELFF
-,TRBV28,TRBJ1-5,-,TGTGCCAGCAGTTTGTCCAGGGGATTTGATCAGCCCCAGCATTTT,CASSLSRGFDQPQHF
TRBD2,TRBV28,TRBJ2-1,-,TGTGCCAGCAGTTTCGCGGGAGGGAGGGCTGAGCAGTTCTTC,CASSFAGGRAEQFF
-,TRBV30,TRBJ2-4,-,TGTGCCTGTCGGGGCGGGGCACTAGCCAAAAACATTCAGTACTTC,CACRGGALAKNIQYF
-,TRBV9,TRBJ1-2,-,TGTGCCAGCAGCCCCCGAGAAGCTAACTATGGCTACACCTTC,CASSPREANYGYTF
-,TRBV6-5,TRBJ1-5,-,TGTGCCAGCAGTTCAAACAGGGATAGCAATCAGCCCCAGCATTTT,CASSSNRDSNQPQHF
-,TRBV5-1,TRBJ2-6,-,TGCGCCAGCAGCTTGGCCGATTCCAGCTCTGGGGCCAACGTCCTGACTTTC,CASSLADSSSGANVLTF
TRBD1,TRBV5-1,TRBJ2-2,-,TGCGCCAGCAGCGGACAGGGGGCGGACACCGGGGAGCTGTTTTTT,CASSGQGADTGELFF
TRBD2,TRBV28,TRBJ2-3,-,TGTGCCAGCAGTCCTTCTAGCGGGAGGGGAGATACGCAGTATTTT,CASSPSSGRGDTQYF
-,TRBV6-5,TRBJ2-2,once,TGTGCCACCTCGCTGCGTGGGGCGGACACCGGGGAGCTGTTTTTT,CATSLRGADTGELFF
TRBD1,TRBV2,TRBJ2-1,few,TGTGCCAGCGGACCGGGACAGGGGGTTCAGCAGTTCTTC,CASGPGQGVQQFF
TRBD1,TRBV19,TRBJ2-5,-,TGTGCCAGTAGCATGGGGGCACAGGGGGCCGGTGAGACCCAGTACTTC,CASSMGAQGAGETQYF
-,TRBV6-5,TRBJ2-7,-,TGTGCCAGCAGTCAGGGAGCGGGCGAGCAGTACTTC,CASSQGAGEQYF
-,TRBV19,TRBJ1-5,-,TGTGCCAGTAGTGACAGGAAAAATCAGCCCCAGCATTTT,CASSDRKNQPQHF
-,TRBV6-5,TRBJ2-7,-,TGTGCCAGCAGTTATGAGGGAGAAGGGTACGTGCAGTACTTC,CASSYEGEGYVQYF
-,TRBV25-1,TRBJ2-1,-,TGTGCCAGGATGAGTGGGAGGGGGTACAATGAGCAGTTCTTC,CARMSGRGYNEQFF
TRBD1,TRBV7-2,TRBJ2-7,-,TGTGCCAGCAGCTTAGTGGGACAGGACAACGAGCAGTACTTC,CASSLVGQDNEQYF
TRBD2,TRBV5-1,TRBJ2-1,-,TGCGCCAGCAGCTTAGCGGGAGGGCTCCTGTCCTACAATGAGCAGTTCTTC,CASSLAGGLLSYNEQFF
TRBD1,TRBV19,TRBJ1-2,-,TGTGCCAGTAGTAGGGTAACAGGGGAGGCTAACTATGGCTACACCTTC,CASSRVTGEANYGYTF